A selection of T cell receptor beta chains follows, all from one sample in a study of naive and memory T cell subsets. TCRdb used MiXCR to reprocess the UMI-ligation and nested PCR reads, holding one entry per CDR3 protein. The data contain over 75,000 distinct CDR3 sequences, roughly 14% of them singletons. The sample consisted of central memory CD4+ T cells from blood. The receptors here all came from a human donor in good health. CDR3s include the opening cysteine and the closing phenylalanine or tryptophan. The D gene is left open where the match is weak. Only part of the rows carry a size: once, few, many, or a class if the clone is expanded.

. TRBJ2-7 few TRBV30 TGTGCCTGGAGTGTAGGACACGAGCAGTACTTC CAWSVGHEQYF
. TRBJ2-1 . TRBV19 TGTGCCAGTAGTCTAGGGCCGTCCGATGAGCAGTTCTTC CASSLGPSDEQFF
TRBD2 TRBJ2-1 many TRBV12-3/TRBV12-4 TGTGCCAGCACCGTACCCGGGACTAGAGGGGGAAATGAGCAGTTCTTC CASTVPGTRGGNEQFF
TRBD2 TRBJ2-7 many TRBV9 TGTGCCAGCAGCGGTAGCGGGGCCTACTCCTACGAGCAGTACTTC CASSGSGAYSYEQYF
TRBD2 TRBJ2-7 many TRBV4-3 TGCGCCAGCAGCCACCTAGTCACGGGGGGGACTGAGCAGTACTTC CASSHLVTGGTEQYF
TRBD1 TRBJ2-3 . TRBV29-1 TGCAGCACAACAGGACAGGTTGGTGCAGATACGCAGTATTTT CSTTGQVGADTQYF
. TRBJ1-1 . TRBV5-1 TGCGCCAGCAGCTTGGAGAAGGACACTGAAGCTTTCTTT CASSLEKDTEAFF
TRBD2 TRBJ2-1 few TRBV20-1 TGCAGTGCCGCGACTAGCGGGAGGGCCGACAATGAGCAGTTCTTC CSAATSGRADNEQFF
. TRBJ2-5 . TRBV27 TGTGCCAGCAGTGATACGGGAAGCCGTTCGTACTTC CASSDTGSRSYF
. TRBJ2-1 few TRBV27 TGTGCCAGCAGTACCCCTCAGGGAGGCTCCTACAATGAGCAGTTCTTC CASSTPQGGSYNEQFF
. TRBJ2-1 . TRBV29-1 TGCAGTGCTGCCGACGGTATCAATGAGCAGTTCTTC CSAADGINEQFF
. TRBJ1-6 . TRBV5-1 TGCGCCAGCAGCACGCCGGCGGGCGGATCACCCCTCCACTTT CASSTPAGGSPLHF
. TRBJ2-2 many TRBV3-1 TGTGCCAGCAGCTACCGAAGTGCGAACACCGGGGAGCTGTTTTTT CASSYRSANTGELFF
. TRBJ1-4 few TRBV25-1 TGTGGACCTAAGGACACTGCAACTAATGAAAAACTGTTTTTT CGPKDTATNEKLFF
. TRBJ2-7 . TRBV7-3 TGTGCCAGCAGCTTAACGTCCGGGACCTCCTACGAGCAGTACTTC CASSLTSGTSYEQYF
. TRBJ2-7 few TRBV13 TGTGCCTCAGCTGGACGGGGATCCTACGAGCAGTACTTC CASAGRGSYEQYF
. TRBJ2-4 . TRBV6-6 TGTGCCAGCAGTTACGTCGGTGGGGGACGGAACAGCTTAAAAAACATTCAGTACTTC CASSYVGGGRNSLKNIQYF
. TRBJ2-1 . TRBV13 TGTGCCAGCAGCTCCAGACTGGGGGGGGCTGAGCAGTTCTTC CASSSRLGGAEQFF
TRBD2 TRBJ2-4 . TRBV6-2/TRBV6-3 TGTGCCAGCAGCCTCCCGCAGGGCGGGAGGGCAGGAGAGAGATCCAAAAACATTCAGTACTTC CASSLPQGGRAGERSKNIQYF
TRBD2 TRBJ2-3 medium-sized TRBV14 TGTGCCAGCAGCCCTGCGACTAGCGGGCCTAGCACAGATACGCAGTATTTT CASSPATSGPSTDTQYF
TRBD1 TRBJ2-5 . TRBV20-1 TGCAGTGTCCCCGGACAGGGGGGCGAGACCCAGTACTTC CSVPGQGGETQYF
. TRBJ2-5 few TRBV20-1 TGCAGCCACTTAACCCGAGACCCAAACAGGGTCCAAGAGACCCAGTACTTC CSHLTRDPNRVQETQYF
. TRBJ2-2 . TRBV20-1 TGCAGTGCTAGAGCGCCGACAAGCAACACCGGGGAGCTGTTTTTT CSARAPTSNTGELFF
TRBD2 TRBJ2-5 many TRBV29-1 TGCAGCGTGTCCTTTAGCGGGAGGGAAGAGACCCAGTACTTC CSVSFSGREETQYF
TRBD2 TRBJ2-5 many TRBV5-4 TGTGCCAGCAGCCCCAGCTGGCTAGCGGGAGCAGAGACCCAGTACTTC CASSPSWLAGAETQYF
. TRBJ2-1 few TRBV12-3/TRBV12-4 TGTGCCAGCAGTCCCGGGACTCAGCGGTGGAATGAGCAGTTCTTC CASSPGTQRWNEQFF
. TRBJ1-5 many TRBV6-2/TRBV6-3 TGTGCCAGCAGTTACAATCCTGGAGGTTCAAGCAATCAGCCCCAGCATTTT CASSYNPGGSSNQPQHF
. TRBJ2-1 few TRBV19 TGTGCCAGTAACGTTCCCGGGACCAACCAGATCTTC CASNVPGTNQIF
TRBD2 TRBJ2-3 few TRBV3-1 TGTGCCAGCAGCCCGGGACTAGCGGGCCATACGCAGTATTTT CASSPGLAGHTQYF
. TRBJ2-2 few TRBV3-1 TGTGCCAGCAGCCAAGCATACGGCGGGCTGGGCGGCACCGGGGAGCTGTTTTTT CASSQAYGGLGGTGELFF
. TRBJ2-1 many TRBV7-2 TGTGCCAGCAGCTTAGGCTTGTCTTTCAGGGAAAATGAGCAGTTCTTC CASSLGLSFRENEQFF
. TRBJ2-1 . TRBV20-1 TGCAGTGCTAACCCTTTTCGTGGGAGCTCCTACAATGAGCAGTTCTTC CSANPFRGSSYNEQFF
. TRBJ2-1 many TRBV29-1 TGCAGCGTTGAAAAGTCGGGACCAAAGAGTCAGTTCTTC CSVEKSGPKSQFF
. TRBJ2-3 few TRBV11-2 TGTGCCAGCACTTTGTTGCGCACAGATACGCAGTATTTT CASTLLRTDTQYF
TRBD1 TRBJ1-1 many TRBV20-1 TGCAGTGCTAGACAGGACAGGGAGCATCAAGCTTTCTTT CSARQDREHQAFF
. TRBJ2-3 . TRBV6-5 TGTGCCAGCAGAGAGGTCTACACAGATACGCAGTATTTT CASREVYTDTQYF
. TRBJ2-1 many TRBV20-1 TGCAGTTTGGGATCTACCCTCACATCCTACAATGAGCAGTTCTTC CSLGSTLTSYNEQFF
TRBD1 TRBJ1-1 . TRBV7-3 TGTGCCAGCAGCTTAACGGGGACAGCCGAAGCAGCTTTCTTT CASSLTGTAEAAFF
. TRBJ1-1 many TRBV6-1 TGTGCCAGCAGGGGTGCTGTGACAGAAGCTTTCTTT CASRGAVTEAFF